The TCR beta chain under discussion was sequenced for a study of T-cell reconstitution after alpha-beta-depleted transplantation in children (dated by TCRdb to about 2016). With regard to the full study: Using TCR repertoire profiling, the study quantitatively followed how T-cell immune reconstitution unfolded in children after TCRalphabeta/CD19-depleted allogeneic hematopoietic cell transplantation.

General findings and caveats noted by the study authors: Over subsequent months, a decline in hyperexpanded clone frequencies was noted, and after one year, T-cell counts and TCRbeta diversity were mostly ascribed to newly produced T cells. About two months after transplant, the apparently early recovery of alphabetaT-cell counts reportedly depended on just several hundred clones that had expanded rapidly and came from non-depleted graft cells. In some patients, high TCRbeta diversity at day 60 was attributed to recipient T cells and intrathymic progenitors that had survived conditioning.

The sample's time point label, in plain terms: day 60 (about 2 months) after transplantation. Per the publication, the treatment or condition label means: allogeneic hematopoietic cell transplantation with graft depleted of TCRalphabeta T cells and CD19 B cells. TCRalphabeta/CD19-depleted allogeneic hematopoietic cell grafts were given to the transplant recipients, all of whom were children. Trimming at the junction amounts to 5 bases on V and 2 bases on J, and the germline ends lie 17 bases apart. Reading from cysteine to phenylalanine, the CDR3 counts 16 amino acids. Of the read, only the CDR3 DNA is kept; its 48 bases are in frame from base 1. Looking up the germline V gene yields CDR1 SGHVS and CDR2 FQNEAQ. Many counts were recorded for this clonotype. This receptor's antigen is unknown. No base quality values were provided; no much bigger clone lies one nucleotide off. The method was PCR. Sequencing instrument: Illumina HiSeq 2500. TCR libraries were prepared with molecular barcoding, using unique molecular identifiers to normalize TCRbeta repertoire quantification. TCRdb cleaned the public reads at Q25 with fastp, built clones with MiXCR and kept in-frame beta chains. A single entry per CDR3 protein holds the most common genes and DNA from its merged rows. The sample yields around 100,000 distinct CDR3 sequences; 5% to 6% were counted once. The ten largest clones add up to roughly 5.5% of the sample.

The rearrangement joined TRBV7-8 to TRBJ2-3; the D gene is perhaps TRBD1, on 6 matching bases. The sample consisted of PBMCs, mostly from graft donor cells, taken 60 days after TCRalphabeta/CD19-depleted stem cell transplant. This TCR was sampled from a female patient aged 2-15 years who had a stem cell transplant for Fanconi anemia, so the T cells may come from the graft donor. The bases read TGTGCCAGCAGCGTAGGGACACTTACCTACACAGATACGCAGTATTTT. This sequence encodes CASSVGTLTYTDTQYF.